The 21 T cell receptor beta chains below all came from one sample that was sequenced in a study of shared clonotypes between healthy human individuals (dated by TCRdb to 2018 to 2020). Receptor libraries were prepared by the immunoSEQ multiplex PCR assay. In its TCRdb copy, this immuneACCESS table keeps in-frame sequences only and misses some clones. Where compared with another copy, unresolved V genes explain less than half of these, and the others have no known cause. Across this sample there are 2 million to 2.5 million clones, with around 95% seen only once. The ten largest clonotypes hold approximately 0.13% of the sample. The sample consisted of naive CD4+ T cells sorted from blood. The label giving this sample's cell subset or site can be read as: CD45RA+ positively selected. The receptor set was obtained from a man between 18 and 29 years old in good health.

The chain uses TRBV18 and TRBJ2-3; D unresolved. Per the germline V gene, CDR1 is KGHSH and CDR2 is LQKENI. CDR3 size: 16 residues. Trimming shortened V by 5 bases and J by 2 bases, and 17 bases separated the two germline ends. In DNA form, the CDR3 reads TGTGCCAGCTCAGCGAACGGACGGAAGAACACAGATACGCAGTATTTT. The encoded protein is CASSANGRKNTDTQYF.

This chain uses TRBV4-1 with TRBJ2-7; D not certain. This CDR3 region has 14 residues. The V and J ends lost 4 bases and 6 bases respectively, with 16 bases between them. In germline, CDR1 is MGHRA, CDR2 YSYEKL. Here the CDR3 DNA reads TGCGCCAGCAGCCTATCCACGGAACCTTTCGAGCAGTACTTC. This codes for CASSLSTEPFEQYF.

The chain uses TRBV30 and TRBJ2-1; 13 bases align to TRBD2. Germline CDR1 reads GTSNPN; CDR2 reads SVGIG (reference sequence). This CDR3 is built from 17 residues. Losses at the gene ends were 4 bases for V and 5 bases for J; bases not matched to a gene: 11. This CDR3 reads CAWTRQRTSGGNNEQFF. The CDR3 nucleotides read TGTGCCTGGACCAGACAAAGGACTAGCGGGGGAAACAATGAGCAGTTCTTC.

The CDR3 spells CASSLEGNSPYEQYF. CDR3 nucleotide sequence: TGTGCCAGCAGCTTAGAAGGGAATAGTCCCTACGAGCAGTACTTC. This chain joins TRBV11-2 and TRBJ2-7; D remains ambiguous. This CDR3 is built from 15 residues. Germline CDR1 SGHAT, CDR2 FQNNGV. V was cut by 0 bases and J by 2 bases, with 11 bases left in between.

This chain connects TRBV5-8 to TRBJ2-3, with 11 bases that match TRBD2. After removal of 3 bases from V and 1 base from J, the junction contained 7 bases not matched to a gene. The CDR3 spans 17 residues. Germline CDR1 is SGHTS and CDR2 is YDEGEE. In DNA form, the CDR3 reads TGTGCCAGCAGCTACCCGACTAGCGGGACTCGCACAGATACGCAGTATTTT. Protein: CASSYPTSGTRTDTQYF.

CDR3 protein: CASSLAGTGGPQETQYF. The CDR3 nucleotides are TGCGCCAGCAGCTTGGCCGGGACAGGGGGCCCCCAAGAGACCCAGTACTTC. The J gene is TRBJ2-5, the V gene TRBV5-1; 12 positions match TRBD1. After removal of 0 bases from V and 1 base from J, the junction contained 4 bases not matched to a gene. Germline loops: CDR1 SGHRS, CDR2 YFSETQ. The CDR3 totals 17 residues.

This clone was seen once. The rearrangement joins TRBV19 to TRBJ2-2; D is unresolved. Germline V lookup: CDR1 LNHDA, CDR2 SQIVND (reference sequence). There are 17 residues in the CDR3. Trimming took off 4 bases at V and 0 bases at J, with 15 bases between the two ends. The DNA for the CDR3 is TGTGCCAGTAGTAGGGTCCAAAAAAAAGCGAACACCGGGGAGCTGTTTTTT. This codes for CASSRVQKKANTGELFF. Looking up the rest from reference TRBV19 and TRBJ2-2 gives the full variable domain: DGGITQSPKYLFRKEGQNVTLSCEQNLNHDAMYWYRQDPGQGLRLIYYSQIVNDFQKGDIAEGYSVSREKKESFPLTVTSAQKNPTAFYLCASSRVQKKANTGELFFGEGSRLTVL.

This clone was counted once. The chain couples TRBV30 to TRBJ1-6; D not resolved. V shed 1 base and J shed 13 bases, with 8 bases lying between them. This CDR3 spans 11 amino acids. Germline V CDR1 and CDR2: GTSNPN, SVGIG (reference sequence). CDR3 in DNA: TGTGCCTGGAGTGCCGACTACCCCCTCCACTTT. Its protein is CAWSADYPLHF.

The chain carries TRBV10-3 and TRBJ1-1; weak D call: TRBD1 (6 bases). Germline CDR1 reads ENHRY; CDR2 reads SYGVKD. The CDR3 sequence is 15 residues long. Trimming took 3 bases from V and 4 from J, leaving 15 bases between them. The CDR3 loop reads CAISEGSGGSTEAFF. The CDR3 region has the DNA TGTGCCATCAGTGAAGGGTCGGGGGGCAGCACTGAAGCTTTCTTT.

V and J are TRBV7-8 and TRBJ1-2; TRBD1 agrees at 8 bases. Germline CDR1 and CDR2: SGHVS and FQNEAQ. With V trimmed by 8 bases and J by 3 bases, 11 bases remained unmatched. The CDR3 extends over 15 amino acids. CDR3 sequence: CASRAGGGRDYGYTF. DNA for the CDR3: TGTGCCAGCCGTGCAGGGGGCGGCCGGGACTATGGCTACACCTTC.

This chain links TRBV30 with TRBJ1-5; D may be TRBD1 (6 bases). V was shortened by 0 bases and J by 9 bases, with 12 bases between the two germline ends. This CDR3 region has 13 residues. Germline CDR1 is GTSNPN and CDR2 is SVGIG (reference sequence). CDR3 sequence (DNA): TGTGCCTGGAGTGTCCGGGGGCCGGGGCCCCAGCATTTT. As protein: CAWSVRGPGPQHF.

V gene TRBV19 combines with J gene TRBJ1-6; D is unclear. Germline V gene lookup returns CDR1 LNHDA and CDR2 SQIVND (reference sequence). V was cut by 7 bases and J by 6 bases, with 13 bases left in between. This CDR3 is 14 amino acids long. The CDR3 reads CASIGHSPNSPLHF. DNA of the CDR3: TGTGCCAGTATTGGCCACAGCCCTAATTCACCCCTCCACTTT. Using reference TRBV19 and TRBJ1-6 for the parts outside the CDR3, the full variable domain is DGGITQSPKYLFRKEGQNVTLSCEQNLNHDAMYWYRQDPGQGLRLIYYSQIVNDFQKGDIAEGYSVSREKKESFPLTVTSAQKNPTAFYLCASIGHSPNSPLHFGNGTRLTVT.

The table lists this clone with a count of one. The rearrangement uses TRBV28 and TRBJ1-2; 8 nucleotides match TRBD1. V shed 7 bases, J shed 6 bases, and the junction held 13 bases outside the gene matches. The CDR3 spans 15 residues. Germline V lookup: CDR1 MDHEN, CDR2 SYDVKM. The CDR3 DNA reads TGTGCCAGCACCACAGCACGACAGGGGATTAATGGCTACACCTTC. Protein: CASTTARQGINGYTF.

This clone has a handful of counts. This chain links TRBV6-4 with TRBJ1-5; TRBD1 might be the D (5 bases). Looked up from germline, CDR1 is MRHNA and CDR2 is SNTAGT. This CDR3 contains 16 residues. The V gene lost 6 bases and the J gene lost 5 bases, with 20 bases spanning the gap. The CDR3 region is CASSRWGRLGHQPQHF. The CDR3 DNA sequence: TGTGCCAGCAGCCGGTGGGGACGTTTGGGCCATCAGCCCCAGCATTTT.

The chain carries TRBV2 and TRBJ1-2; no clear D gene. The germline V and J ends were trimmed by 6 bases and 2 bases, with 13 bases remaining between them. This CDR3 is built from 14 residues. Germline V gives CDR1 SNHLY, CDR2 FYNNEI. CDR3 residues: CASRGMGGNYGYTF. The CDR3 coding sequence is TGTGCCAGCAGGGGTATGGGCGGGAACTATGGCTACACCTTC.

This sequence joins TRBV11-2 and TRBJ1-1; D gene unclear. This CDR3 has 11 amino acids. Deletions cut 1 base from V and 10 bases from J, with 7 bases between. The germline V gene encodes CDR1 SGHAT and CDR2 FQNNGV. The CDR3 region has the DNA TGTGCCAGCAGCTTAGGCCCACGAGCTTTCTTT. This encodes CASSLGPRAFF.

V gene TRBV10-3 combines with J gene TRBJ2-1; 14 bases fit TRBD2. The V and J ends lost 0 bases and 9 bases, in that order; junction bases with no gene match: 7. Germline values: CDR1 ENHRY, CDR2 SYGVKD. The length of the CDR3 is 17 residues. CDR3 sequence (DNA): TGTGCCATCAGTGAGTCGAAGACTAGCGGGGGGGCCGTTGAGCAGTTCTTC. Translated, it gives CAISESKTSGGAVEQFF.

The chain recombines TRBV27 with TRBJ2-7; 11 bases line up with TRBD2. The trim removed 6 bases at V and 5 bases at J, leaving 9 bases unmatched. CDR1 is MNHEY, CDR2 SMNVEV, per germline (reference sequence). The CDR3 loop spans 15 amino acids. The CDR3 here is CASRFTSGRINEQYF. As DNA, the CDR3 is TGTGCCAGCAGATTCACTAGCGGGAGAATCAACGAGCAGTACTTC.

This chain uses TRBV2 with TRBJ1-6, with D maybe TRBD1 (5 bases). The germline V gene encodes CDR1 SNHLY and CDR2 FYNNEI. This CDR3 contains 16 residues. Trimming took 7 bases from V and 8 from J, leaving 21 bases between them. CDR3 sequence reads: CASKIGGNLHDSPLHF. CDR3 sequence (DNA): TGTGCCAGCAAAATTGGGGGTAACCTCCACGATTCACCCCTCCACTTT.

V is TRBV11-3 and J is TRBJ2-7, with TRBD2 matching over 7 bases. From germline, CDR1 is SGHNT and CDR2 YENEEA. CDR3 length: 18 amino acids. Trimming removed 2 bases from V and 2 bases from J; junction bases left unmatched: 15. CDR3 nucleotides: TGTGCCAGCAGCTTATGGGGCAGGGCCAGCGGGGCAACCTACGAGCAGTACTTC. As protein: CASSLWGRASGATYEQYF.

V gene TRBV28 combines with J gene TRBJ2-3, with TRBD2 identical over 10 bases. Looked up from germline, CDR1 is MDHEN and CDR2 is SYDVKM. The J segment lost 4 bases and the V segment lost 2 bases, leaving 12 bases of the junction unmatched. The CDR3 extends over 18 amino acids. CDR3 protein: CASSLGPAGGPLSDTQYF. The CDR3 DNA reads TGTGCCAGCAGTTTAGGGCCAGCGGGGGGGCCCTTATCAGATACGCAGTATTTT.